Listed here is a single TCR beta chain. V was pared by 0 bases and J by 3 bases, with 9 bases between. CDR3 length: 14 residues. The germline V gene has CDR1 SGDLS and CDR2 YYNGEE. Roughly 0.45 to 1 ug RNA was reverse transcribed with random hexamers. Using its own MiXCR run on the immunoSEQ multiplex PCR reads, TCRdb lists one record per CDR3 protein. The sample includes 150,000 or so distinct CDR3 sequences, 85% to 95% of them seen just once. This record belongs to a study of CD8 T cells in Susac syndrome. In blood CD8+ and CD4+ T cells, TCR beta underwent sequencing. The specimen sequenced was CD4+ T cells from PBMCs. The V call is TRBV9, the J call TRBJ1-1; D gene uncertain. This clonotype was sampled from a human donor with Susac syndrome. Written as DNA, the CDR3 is TGTGCCAGCAGCGTAGTGGGGTTGGACACTGAAGCTTTCTTT. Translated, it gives CASSVVGLDTEAFF.